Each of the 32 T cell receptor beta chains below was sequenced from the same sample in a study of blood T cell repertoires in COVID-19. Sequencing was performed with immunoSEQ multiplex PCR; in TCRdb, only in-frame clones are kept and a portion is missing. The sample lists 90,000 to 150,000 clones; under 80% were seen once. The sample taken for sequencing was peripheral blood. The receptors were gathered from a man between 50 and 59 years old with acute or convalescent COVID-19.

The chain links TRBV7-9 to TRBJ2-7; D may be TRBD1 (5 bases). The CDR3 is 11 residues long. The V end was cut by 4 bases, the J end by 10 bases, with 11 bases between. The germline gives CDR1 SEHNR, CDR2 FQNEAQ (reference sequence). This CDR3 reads CASSWTTEQYF. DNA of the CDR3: TGTGCCAGCAGCTGGACGACAGAACAGTACTTC. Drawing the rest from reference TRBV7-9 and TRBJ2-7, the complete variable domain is DTGVSQNPRHKITKRGQNVTFRCDPISEHNRLYWYRQTLGQGPEFLTYFQNEAQLEKSRLLSDRFSAERPKGSFSTLEIQRTEQGDSAMYLCASSWTTEQYFGPGTRLTVT.

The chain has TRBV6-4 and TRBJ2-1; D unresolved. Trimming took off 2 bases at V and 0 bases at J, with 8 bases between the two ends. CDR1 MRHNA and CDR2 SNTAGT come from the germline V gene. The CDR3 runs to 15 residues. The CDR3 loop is CASSDGPGSYNEQFF. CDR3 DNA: TGTGCCAGCAGTGACGGTCCCGGCTCCTACAATGAGCAGTTCTTC.

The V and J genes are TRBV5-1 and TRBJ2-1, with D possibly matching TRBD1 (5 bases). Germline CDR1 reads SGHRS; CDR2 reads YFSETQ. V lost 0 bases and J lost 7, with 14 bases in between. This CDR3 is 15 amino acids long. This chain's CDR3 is CASSLGTQRGNEQFF. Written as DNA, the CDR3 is TGCGCCAGCAGCTTGGGGACACAAAGGGGAAATGAGCAGTTCTTC.

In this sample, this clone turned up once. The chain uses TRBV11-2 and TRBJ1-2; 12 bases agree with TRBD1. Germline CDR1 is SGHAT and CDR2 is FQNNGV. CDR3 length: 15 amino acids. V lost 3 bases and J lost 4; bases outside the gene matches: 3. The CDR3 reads CASSLGTGGVYGYTF. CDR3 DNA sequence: TGTGCCAGCAGCTTGGGGACAGGGGGCGTCTATGGCTACACCTTC.

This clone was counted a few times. This CDR3 is CASKDREPSTNEKLFF. The CDR3 bases are TGTGCCAGTAAAGACAGGGAGCCTTCAACTAATGAAAAACTGTTTTTT. V and J are TRBV28 and TRBJ1-4; TRBD1 aligns across 7 bases. J was trimmed by 0 bases and V by 9 bases; bases with no gene match: 10. CDR3 size: 16 residues. From germline, CDR1 is MDHEN and CDR2 SYDVKM. The full variable domain, rest sourced from reference TRBV28 and TRBJ1-4, is DVKVTQSSRYLVKRTGEKVFLECVQDMDHENMFWYRQDPGLGLRLIYFSYDVKMKEKGDIPEGYSVSREKKERFSLILESASTNQTSMYLCASKDREPSTNEKLFFGSGTQLSVL.

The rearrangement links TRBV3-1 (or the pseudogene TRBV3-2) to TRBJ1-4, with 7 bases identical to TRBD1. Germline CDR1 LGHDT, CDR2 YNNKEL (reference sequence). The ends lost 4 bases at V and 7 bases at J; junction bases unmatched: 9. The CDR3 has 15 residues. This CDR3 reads CASSPNRGRSEKLFF. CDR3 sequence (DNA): TGTGCCAGCAGCCCTAATAGGGGGCGTAGTGAAAAACTGTTTTTT.

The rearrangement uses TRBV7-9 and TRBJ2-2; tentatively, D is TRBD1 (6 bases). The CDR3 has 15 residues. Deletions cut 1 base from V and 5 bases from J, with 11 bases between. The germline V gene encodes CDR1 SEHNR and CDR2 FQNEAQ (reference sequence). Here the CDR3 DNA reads TGTGCCAGCAGCTTAGACCAGGGGTATACCGGGGAGCTGTTTTTT. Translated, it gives CASSLDQGYTGELFF.

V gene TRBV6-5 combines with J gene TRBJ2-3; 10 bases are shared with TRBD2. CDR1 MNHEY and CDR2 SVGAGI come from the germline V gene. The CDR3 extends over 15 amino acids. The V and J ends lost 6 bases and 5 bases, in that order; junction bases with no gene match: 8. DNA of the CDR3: TGTGCCAGCAGGCAAGCGGGGGGGCCGGGAGATACGCAGTATTTT. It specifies CASRQAGGPGDTQYF.

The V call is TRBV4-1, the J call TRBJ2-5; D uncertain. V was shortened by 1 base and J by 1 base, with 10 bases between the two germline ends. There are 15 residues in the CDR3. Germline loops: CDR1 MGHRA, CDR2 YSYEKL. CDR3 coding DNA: TGCGCCAGCAGCCAAGGTTCAGGTTTCCAAGAGACCCAGTACTTC. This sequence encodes CASSQGSGFQETQYF.

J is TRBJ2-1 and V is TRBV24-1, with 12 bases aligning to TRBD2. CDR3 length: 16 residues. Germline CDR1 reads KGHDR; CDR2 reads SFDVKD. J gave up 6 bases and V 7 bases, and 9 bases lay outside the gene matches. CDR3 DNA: TGTGCCACCAGCGGGCCTCTAGCGGGAGGGGGCAATGAGCAGTTCTTC. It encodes CATSGPLAGGGNEQFF.

The CDR3 nucleotides read TGTGCCACCATATCTTACGGGCCGTCAGGGACTGAAGCTTTCTTT. Translating gives CATISYGPSGTEAFF. This chain connects TRBV7-9 to TRBJ1-1; D perhaps matches TRBD1 (5 bases). The CDR3 totals 15 residues. Germline CDR1 SEHNR, CDR2 FQNEAQ (reference sequence). V was pared by 10 bases and J by 5 bases, with 23 bases between. Supplemented by reference TRBV7-9 and TRBJ1-1, the full variable domain reads DTGVSQNPRHKITKRGQNVTFRCDPISEHNRLYWYRQTLGQGPEFLTYFQNEAQLEKSRLLSDRFSAERPKGSFSTLEIQRTEQGDSAMYLCATISYGPSGTEAFFGQGTRLTVV.

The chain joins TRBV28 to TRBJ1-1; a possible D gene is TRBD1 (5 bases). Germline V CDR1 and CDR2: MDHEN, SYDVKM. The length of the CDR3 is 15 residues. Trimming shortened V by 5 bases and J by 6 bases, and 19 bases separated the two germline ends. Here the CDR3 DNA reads TGTGCCAGCAGTCCGTGGGACTTTCAGGGCGCTGAAGCTTTCTTT. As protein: CASSPWDFQGAEAFF.

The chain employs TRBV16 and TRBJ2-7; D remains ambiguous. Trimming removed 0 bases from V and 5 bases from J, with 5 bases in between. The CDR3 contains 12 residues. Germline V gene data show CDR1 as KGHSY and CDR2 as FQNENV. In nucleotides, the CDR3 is TGTGCCAGCAGCCAATCGCGTAACGAGCAGTACTTC. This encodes CASSQSRNEQYF. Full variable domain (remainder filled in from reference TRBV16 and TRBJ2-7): GEEVAQTPKHLVRGEGQKAKLYCAPIKGHSYVFWYQQVLKNEFKFLISFQNENVFDETGMPKERFSAKCLPNSPCSLEIQATKLEDSAVYFCASSQSRNEQYFGPGTRLTVT.

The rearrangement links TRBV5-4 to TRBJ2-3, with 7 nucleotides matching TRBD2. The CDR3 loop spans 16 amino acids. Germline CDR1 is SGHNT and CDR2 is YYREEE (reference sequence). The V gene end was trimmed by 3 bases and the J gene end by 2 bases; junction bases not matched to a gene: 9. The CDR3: CASSSEGGAHTDTQYF. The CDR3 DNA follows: TGTGCCAGCAGCTCGGAGGGAGGGGCCCACACAGATACGCAGTATTTT.

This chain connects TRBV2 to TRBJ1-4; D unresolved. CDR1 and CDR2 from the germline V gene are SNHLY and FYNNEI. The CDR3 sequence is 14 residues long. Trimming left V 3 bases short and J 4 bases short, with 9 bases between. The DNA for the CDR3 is TGTGCCAGCAGTGAGACACGGAATAATGAAAAACTGTTTTTT. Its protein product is CASSETRNNEKLFF.

The CDR3 region is CASRRQGSDSPLHF. The CDR3 DNA reads TGTGCCAGCAGGAGACAGGGATCGGATTCACCCCTCCACTTT. The genes are TRBV6-5 and TRBJ1-6, with 7 positions matching TRBD1. The length of the CDR3 is 14 residues. Germline V gives CDR1 MNHEY, CDR2 SVGAGI. Losses at the gene ends were 6 bases for V and 8 bases for J; bases not matched to a gene: 7.

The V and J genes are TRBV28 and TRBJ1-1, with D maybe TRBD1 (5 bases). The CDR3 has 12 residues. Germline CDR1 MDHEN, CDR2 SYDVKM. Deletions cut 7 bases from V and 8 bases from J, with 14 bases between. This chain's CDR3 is CASTYAGYEAFF. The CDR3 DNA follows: TGTGCCAGCACCTACGCAGGGTACGAAGCTTTCTTT.

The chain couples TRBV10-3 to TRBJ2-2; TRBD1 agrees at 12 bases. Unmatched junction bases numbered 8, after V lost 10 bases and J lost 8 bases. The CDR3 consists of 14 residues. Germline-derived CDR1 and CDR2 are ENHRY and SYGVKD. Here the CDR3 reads CATTGTGGGGELFF. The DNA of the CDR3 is TGTGCCACCACCGGGACAGGGGGCGGTGGGGAGCTGTTTTTT.

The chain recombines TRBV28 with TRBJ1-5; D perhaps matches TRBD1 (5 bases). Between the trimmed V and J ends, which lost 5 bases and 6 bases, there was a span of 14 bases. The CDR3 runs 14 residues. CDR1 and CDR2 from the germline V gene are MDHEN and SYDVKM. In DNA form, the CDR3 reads TGTGCCAGCAGTCCCAAGTGGGGGGGTCAGCCCCAGCATTTT. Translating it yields CASSPKWGGQPQHF.

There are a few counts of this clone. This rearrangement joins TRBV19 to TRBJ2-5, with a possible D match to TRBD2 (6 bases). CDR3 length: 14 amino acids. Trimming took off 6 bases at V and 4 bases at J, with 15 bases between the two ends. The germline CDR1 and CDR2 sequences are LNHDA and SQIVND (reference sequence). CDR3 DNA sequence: TGTGCCAGTAGCAAGGACTACTCCAGAGAGACCCAGTACTTC. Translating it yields CASSKDYSRETQYF.

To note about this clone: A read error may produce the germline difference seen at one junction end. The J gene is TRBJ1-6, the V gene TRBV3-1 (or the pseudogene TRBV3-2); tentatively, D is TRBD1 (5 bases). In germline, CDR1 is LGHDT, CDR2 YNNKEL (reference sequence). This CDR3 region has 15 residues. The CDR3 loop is CASSHASGRDSPFHF. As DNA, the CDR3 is TGTGCCAGCAGCCATGCATCAGGGCGGGATTCACCCTTCCACTTT.

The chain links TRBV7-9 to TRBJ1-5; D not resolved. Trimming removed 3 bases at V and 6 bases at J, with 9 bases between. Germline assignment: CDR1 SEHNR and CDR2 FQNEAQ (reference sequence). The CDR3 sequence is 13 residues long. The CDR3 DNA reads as TGTGCCAGCAGCTTGCAACGGGGTCAGCCCCAGCATTTT. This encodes CASSLQRGQPQHF.

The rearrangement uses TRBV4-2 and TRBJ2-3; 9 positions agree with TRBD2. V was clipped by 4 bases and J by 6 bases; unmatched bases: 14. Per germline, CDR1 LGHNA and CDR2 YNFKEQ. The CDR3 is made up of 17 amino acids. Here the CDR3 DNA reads TGTGCCAGCAGCCCGCAACGGGGGCTAGCGGGAACTGATACGCAGTATTTT. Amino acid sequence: CASSPQRGLAGTDTQYF.

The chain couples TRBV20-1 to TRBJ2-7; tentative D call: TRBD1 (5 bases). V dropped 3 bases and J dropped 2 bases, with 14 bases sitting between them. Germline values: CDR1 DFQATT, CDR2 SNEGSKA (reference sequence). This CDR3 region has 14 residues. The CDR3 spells CSASPRAFAYEQYF. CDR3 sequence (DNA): TGCAGTGCTAGTCCCAGGGCCTTCGCCTACGAGCAGTACTTC.

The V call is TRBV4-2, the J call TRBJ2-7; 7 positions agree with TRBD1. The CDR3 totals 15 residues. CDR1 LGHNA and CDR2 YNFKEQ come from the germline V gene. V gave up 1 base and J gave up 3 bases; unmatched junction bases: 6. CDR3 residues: CASSQGTGSSYEQYF. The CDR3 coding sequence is TGTGCCAGCAGCCAAGGGACAGGTTCTAGCTACGAGCAGTACTTC.

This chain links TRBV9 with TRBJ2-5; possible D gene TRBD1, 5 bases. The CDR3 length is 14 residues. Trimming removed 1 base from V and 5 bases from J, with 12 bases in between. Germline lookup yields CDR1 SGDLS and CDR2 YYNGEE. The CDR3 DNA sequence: TGTGCCAGCAGCGTACAGGGCCTCCCCGAGACCCAGTACTTC. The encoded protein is CASSVQGLPETQYF.

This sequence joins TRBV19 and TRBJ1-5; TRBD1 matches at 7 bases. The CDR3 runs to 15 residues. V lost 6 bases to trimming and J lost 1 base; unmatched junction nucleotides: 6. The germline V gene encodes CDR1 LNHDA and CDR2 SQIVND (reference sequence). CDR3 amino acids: CASREYRGSNQPQHF. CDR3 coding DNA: TGTGCCAGTAGAGAGTACAGGGGAAGCAATCAGCCCCAGCATTTT. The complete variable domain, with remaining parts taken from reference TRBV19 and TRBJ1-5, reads DGGITQSPKYLFRKEGQNVTLSCEQNLNHDAMYWYRQDPGQGLRLIYYSQIVNDFQKGDIAEGYSVSREKKESFPLTVTSAQKNPTAFYLCASREYRGSNQPQHFGDGTRLSIL.

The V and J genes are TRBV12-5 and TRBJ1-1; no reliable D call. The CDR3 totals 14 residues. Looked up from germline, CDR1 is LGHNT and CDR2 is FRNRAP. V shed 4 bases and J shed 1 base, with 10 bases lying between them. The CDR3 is CASGSPNGNTEAFF. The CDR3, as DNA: TGTGCTAGTGGTTCGCCCAACGGGAACACTGAAGCTTTCTTT.

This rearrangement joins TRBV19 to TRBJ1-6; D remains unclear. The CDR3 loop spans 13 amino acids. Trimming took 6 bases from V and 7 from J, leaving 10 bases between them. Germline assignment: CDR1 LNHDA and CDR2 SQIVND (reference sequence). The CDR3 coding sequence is TGTGCCAGTAGCTCGGAGCTGAATTCACCCCTCCACTTT. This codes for CASSSELNSPLHF. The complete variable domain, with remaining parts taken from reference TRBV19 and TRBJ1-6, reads DGGITQSPKYLFRKEGQNVTLSCEQNLNHDAMYWYRQDPGQGLRLIYYSQIVNDFQKGDIAEGYSVSREKKESFPLTVTSAQKNPTAFYLCASSSELNSPLHFGNGTRLTVT.

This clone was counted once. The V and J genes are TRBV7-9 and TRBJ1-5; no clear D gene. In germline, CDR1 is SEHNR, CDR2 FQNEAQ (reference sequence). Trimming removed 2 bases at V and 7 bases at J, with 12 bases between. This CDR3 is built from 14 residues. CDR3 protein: CASSLQEQGQPQHF. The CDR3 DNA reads TGTGCCAGCAGCTTACAGGAACAAGGCCAGCCCCAGCATTTT.

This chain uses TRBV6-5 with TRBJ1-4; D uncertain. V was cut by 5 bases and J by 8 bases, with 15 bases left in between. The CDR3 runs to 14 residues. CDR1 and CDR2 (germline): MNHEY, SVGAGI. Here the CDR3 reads CASSPRVRDEKLFF. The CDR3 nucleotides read TGTGCCAGCAGTCCCCGGGTCCGCGACGAAAAACTGTTTTTT.

The CDR3 spells CASSLTSGGQGELFF. The CDR3 nucleotides are TGCGCCAGCAGCTTGACTAGCGGGGGACAGGGGGAGCTGTTTTTT. The V and J genes are TRBV5-1 and TRBJ2-2; 11 bases agree with TRBD2. Per the germline V gene, CDR1 is SGHRS and CDR2 is YFSETQ. V was clipped by 1 base and J by 8 bases; unmatched bases: 4. This CDR3 has 15 amino acids.